Below, 11 T cell receptor beta chains from the same sample are listed, as sequenced in a study of cytotoxic CD8 clonotypes in ibrutinib-treated CLL. Some clones are missing from TCRdb's copy, which holds only in-frame ones; the method was immunoSEQ multiplex PCR. The sample lists approximately 74,000 clones; 70% to 90% were seen once. Sequencing used PBMCs, obtained at disease progression, from a patient treated with ibrutinib. These TCRs come from a human donor with chronic lymphocytic leukemia.

Only a few counts were recorded for this clone. This chain joins TRBV6-1 and TRBJ2-7; 8 bases line up with TRBD1. The CDR3 runs to 15 residues. The ends lost 7 bases at V and 5 bases at J; junction bases unmatched: 13. Germline V gene lookup returns CDR1 MNHNS and CDR2 SASEGT. The CDR3 bases are TGTGCCAGCAAAACCTTGACAGGGGATCCCAACGAGCAGTACTTC. This sequence encodes CASKTLTGDPNEQYF.

This clone was found once. The chain combines TRBV6-6 with TRBJ2-7; D is unclear. V dropped 0 bases and J dropped 7 bases, with 16 bases sitting between them. Germline V gives CDR1 MNHNY, CDR2 SVGAGI (reference sequence). The CDR3 consists of 15 residues. The CDR3 bases are TGTGCCAGCAGTTACTCGATTGAGGCCCTATCAGAGCAGTACTTC. The encoded protein is CASSYSIEALSEQYF.

The genes are TRBV11-2 and TRBJ1-1, with a tentative D call TRBD1 (6 bases). With 2 bases removed from V and 5 bases from J, the gap between germline ends came to 15 bases. Germline lookup yields CDR1 SGHAT and CDR2 FQNNGV. The CDR3 consists of 15 residues. CDR3 residues: CASSLWAGAETEAFF. DNA of the CDR3: TGTGCCAGCAGCTTATGGGCGGGGGCAGAGACTGAAGCTTTCTTT.

This chain connects TRBV30 to TRBJ2-7; a possible D gene is TRBD1 (6 bases). The V gene lost 6 bases and the J gene lost 4 bases, with 16 bases spanning the gap. Germline values: CDR1 GTSNPN, CDR2 SVGIG (reference sequence). The CDR3 contains 13 residues. The CDR3 reads CACQQGRLYEQYF. The CDR3 DNA sequence: TGTGCCTGCCAACAGGGACGTCTTTACGAGCAGTACTTC.

In its sample, this clone was seen once. The V gene is TRBV28, the J gene TRBJ2-6; possibly TRBD2 for D (6 bases). V gave up 5 bases and J gave up 1 base, with 9 bases separating them. Germline CDR1 MDHEN, CDR2 SYDVKM. CDR3 length: 15 residues. The CDR3 DNA follows: TGTGCCAGCAGTAGGGAGGATTCTGGGGCCAACGTCCTGACTTTC. Translating gives CASSREDSGANVLTF.

The rearrangement uses TRBV5-1 and TRBJ2-2, with TRBD1 identical over 7 bases. CDR1 is SGHRS and CDR2 is YFSETQ in the germline V gene. Losses at the gene ends were 4 bases for V and 3 bases for J; bases not matched to a gene: 6. This CDR3 comprises 15 residues. The CDR3: CASSPTGRDTGELFF. CDR3 DNA sequence: TGCGCCAGCAGCCCGACAGGGAGAGACACCGGGGAGCTGTTTTTT.

The gene calls are TRBV4-1 and TRBJ1-2; a weak D match, TRBD1 (5 bases). This CDR3 has 15 residues. From germline, CDR1 is MGHRA and CDR2 YSYEKL. V lost 4 bases to trimming and J lost 0 bases, with 12 bases between them. CDR3: CASSLQGLANYGYTF. Written as DNA, the CDR3 is TGCGCCAGCAGCCTGCAGGGATTAGCTAACTATGGCTACACCTTC.

This rearrangement joins TRBV5-6 to TRBJ2-3; D not certain. V lost 1 base and J lost 4, with 7 bases in between. The CDR3 loop spans 13 amino acids. Germline V gene data show CDR1 as SGHDT and CDR2 as YYEEEE. The CDR3 nucleotides read TGTGCCAGCAGCTTGCCAGTAGCAGATACGCAGTATTTT. Its translation: CASSLPVADTQYF.

The chain joins TRBV7-9 to TRBJ2-2; no firm D call. The V end was cut by 4 bases, the J end by 0 bases, with 9 bases between. The V gene's germline CDR1 is SEHNR and CDR2 FQNEAQ (reference sequence). The CDR3 is 15 amino acids. DNA for the CDR3: TGTGCCAGCAGCTACGGAAATTCGAACACCGGGGAGCTGTTTTTT. Amino acid sequence: CASSYGNSNTGELFF.

This clone was seen a handful of times. This sequence joins TRBV6-1 and TRBJ2-3, with 11 bases fitting TRBD2. With 4 bases clipped from V and 2 bases from J, the junction kept 5 bases outside the gene matches. The CDR3 loop spans 16 amino acids. Germline loops: CDR1 MNHNS, CDR2 SASEGT. Here the CDR3 DNA reads TGTGCCAGCAGTGGGTTAGCGGGGGGGTTCACAGATACGCAGTATTTT. Its protein is CASSGLAGGFTDTQYF.

This clone has only a few counts. The CDR3 protein is CASSLGTGNSPLHF. CDR3 in DNA: TGCGCCAGCAGCTTGGGGACAGGGAATTCACCCCTCCACTTT. J is TRBJ1-6 and V is TRBV5-1; 8 bases agree with TRBD1. The CDR3 contains 14 residues. The ends lost 0 bases at V and 7 bases at J; junction bases unmatched: 0. Germline V gene lookup returns CDR1 SGHRS and CDR2 YFSETQ.